This T cell receptor beta chain was obtained from a study of cytomegalovirus exposure and HLA in healthy donors. General study points: The authors enumerated over 150 TCR beta chains as linked to cytomegalovirus.

The PCR ran on 60 Vbeta and 13 Jbeta primers. The data were produced by immunoSEQ multiplex PCR, yet TCRdb's version contains in-frame clones alone and is incomplete. Here the sample spans around 300,000 clones, about four fifths being singletons. A remark on this clone: What it recognizes is unknown.

The CDR3 spans 13 residues. Trimming stripped 5 bases from V and 8 bases from J, with 13 bases between. Germline V gene lookup returns CDR1 SGHTA and CDR2 FQGNSA. The clonotype was recovered from a woman in her forties in good health and CMV-seropositive. The chain links TRBV7-2 to TRBJ2-1; perhaps TRBD1 as D (5 bases). The specimen was PBMCs. As DNA, the CDR3 is TGTGCCAGCAGCCCCTTATGGGGCGATGAGCAGTTCTTC. Translation gives CASSPLWGDEQFF.